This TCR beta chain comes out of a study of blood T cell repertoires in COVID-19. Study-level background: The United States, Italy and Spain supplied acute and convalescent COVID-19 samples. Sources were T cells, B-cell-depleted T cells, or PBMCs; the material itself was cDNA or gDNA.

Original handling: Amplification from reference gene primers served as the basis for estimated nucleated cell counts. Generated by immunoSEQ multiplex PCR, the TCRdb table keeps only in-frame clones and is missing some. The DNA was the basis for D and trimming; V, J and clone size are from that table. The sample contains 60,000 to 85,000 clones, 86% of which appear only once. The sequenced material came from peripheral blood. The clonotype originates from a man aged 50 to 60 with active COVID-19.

CDR3 coding DNA: TGTGCCAGTAGTACAAGACAGGGCAATCAGCCCCAGCATTTT. Protein product: CASSTRQGNQPQHF. The chain combines TRBV19 with TRBJ1-5; D possibly corresponds to TRBD1 (6 bases). The CDR3 covers 14 residues. Germline assignment: CDR1 LNHDA and CDR2 SQIVND (reference sequence). V gave up 4 bases and J gave up 2 bases, with 9 bases separating them.